This T cell receptor beta chain was observed in a study of OX40 agonist ivuxolimab in advanced cancers. Study context: Patients with hepatocellular carcinoma, melanoma, renal cell or head and neck cancer made up the dose-escalation patients. Overall study findings and caveats: Expanded peripheral T cell antigen specificity was not determined. More expanded clones were found, on average, in CD8+ than in CD4+ T cells.

Remarks on this clone: Its antigen is currently unknown.

Repertoires were generated with immunoSEQ multiplex PCR, while TCRdb's copy carries only in-frame clones and drops some. The repertoire holds some 74,000 clones, more than 75% seen once, with 5% in the top ten. V lost 6 bases and J lost 8, with 10 bases in between. This CDR3 region has 10 residues. The V gene's germline CDR1 is DFQATT and CDR2 SNEGSKA (reference sequence). The sequence came from an adult with an advanced solid tumor such as melanoma, head and neck, liver or kidney cancer. The rearrangement uses TRBV20-1 and TRBJ1-1; tentative D call: TRBD1 (5 bases). The material was CD4+ or CD8+ T cells sorted from blood, obtained in a trial of the OX40 agonist ivuxolimab. CDR3 region: CSAKGVEAFF. The DNA for the CDR3 is TGCAGTGCAAAAGGGGTAGAAGCTTTCTTT.